This TCR beta chain was obtained from a study of T cell changes during pregnancy in multiple sclerosis (dated by TCRdb to between 2019 and 2020). Turning to the overall study: The study looked at changes in the T cell repertoire across pregnancy in women with multiple sclerosis.

Details on this clone: Its cognate antigen has yet to be identified. Nothing much larger sits one base from this clone, and base qualities are not available.

The V end gives up 7 bases and the J end 5 bases, leaving 13 bases in the junction not matched to a gene. The CDR3 runs 15 amino acids, cysteine and phenylalanine included. The DNA shown is the 45-base CDR3, in frame from base 1. The germline V gene gives CDR1 as SGHTA and CDR2 as FQGNSA. Library prep was done by the immunoSEQ multiplex PCR assay. Sourced from immuneACCESS, this table was stored by TCRdb with only in-frame sequences that have V and J called. A share of the clones is absent; for the studies checked, an unresolved V gene accounts for under half, and the remainder has no known explanation. Present in this sample are about 110,000 clones, more than 80% of which were seen just once. The top ten constitute approximately 1.5% of the sample.

The sequence was collected from a female donor with multiple sclerosis, enrolled in a pregnancy study. The chain is encoded by TRBV7-2 joined to TRBJ1-1; 7 bases in the middle match TRBD1. This specimen was peripheral blood, taken before pregnancy. The DNA sequence is given as TGTGCCAGCAACAAAAAGGTGGCAGGGGGGACTGAAGCTTTCTTT. This codes for CASNKKVAGGTEAFF.